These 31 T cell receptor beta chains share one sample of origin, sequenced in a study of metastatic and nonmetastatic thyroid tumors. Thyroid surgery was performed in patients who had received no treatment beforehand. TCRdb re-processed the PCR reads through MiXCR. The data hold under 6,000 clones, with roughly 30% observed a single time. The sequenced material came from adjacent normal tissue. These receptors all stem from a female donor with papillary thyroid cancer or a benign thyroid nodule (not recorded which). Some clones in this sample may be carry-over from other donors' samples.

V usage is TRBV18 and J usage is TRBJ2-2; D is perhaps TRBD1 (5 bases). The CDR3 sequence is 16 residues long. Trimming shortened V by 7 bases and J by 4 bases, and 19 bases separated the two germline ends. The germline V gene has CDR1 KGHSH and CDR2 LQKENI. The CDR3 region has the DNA TGTGCCAGCTTACCCACCGAGACAGCGAGCACCGGGGAGCTGTTTTTT. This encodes CASLPTETASTGELFF.

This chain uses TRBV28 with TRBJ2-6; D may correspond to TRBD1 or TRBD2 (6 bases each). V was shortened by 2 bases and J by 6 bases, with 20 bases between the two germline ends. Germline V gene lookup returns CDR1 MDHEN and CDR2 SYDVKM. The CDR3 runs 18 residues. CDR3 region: CASSLIKKGGYSANVLTF. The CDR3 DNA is TGTGCCAGCAGTTTAATAAAGAAAGGGGGGTATTCGGCCAACGTCCTGACTTTC.

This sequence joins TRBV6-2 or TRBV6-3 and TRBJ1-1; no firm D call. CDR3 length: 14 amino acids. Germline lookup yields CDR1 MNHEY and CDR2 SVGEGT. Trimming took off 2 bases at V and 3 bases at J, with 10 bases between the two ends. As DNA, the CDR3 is TGTGCCAGCAGTTACGTCGGTGGGGACACTGAAGCTTTCTTT. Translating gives CASSYVGGDTEAFF.

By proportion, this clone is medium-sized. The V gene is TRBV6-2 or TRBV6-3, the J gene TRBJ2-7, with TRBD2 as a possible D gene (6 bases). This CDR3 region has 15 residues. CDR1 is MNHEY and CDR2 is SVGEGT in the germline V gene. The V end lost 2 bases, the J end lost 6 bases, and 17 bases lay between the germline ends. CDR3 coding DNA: TGTGCCAGCAGTTACCCCACGGGAGCCCCTTTCGAGCAGTACTTC. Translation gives CASSYPTGAPFEQYF.

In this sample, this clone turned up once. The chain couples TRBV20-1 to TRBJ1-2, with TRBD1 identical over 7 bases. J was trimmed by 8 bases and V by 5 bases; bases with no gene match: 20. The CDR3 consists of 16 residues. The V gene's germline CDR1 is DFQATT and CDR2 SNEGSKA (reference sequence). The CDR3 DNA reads TGCAGTGCTGTGGGCAGTGGGAGGACAGGAAACAAGGGCTACACCTTC. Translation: CSAVGSGRTGNKGYTF.

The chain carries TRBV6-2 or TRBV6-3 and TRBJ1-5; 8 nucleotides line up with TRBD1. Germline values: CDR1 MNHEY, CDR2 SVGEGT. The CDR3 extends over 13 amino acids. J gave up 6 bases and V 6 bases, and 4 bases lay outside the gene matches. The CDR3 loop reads CASSSDRGQPQHF. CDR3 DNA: TGTGCCAGCAGCAGCGACAGGGGTCAGCCCCAGCATTTT.

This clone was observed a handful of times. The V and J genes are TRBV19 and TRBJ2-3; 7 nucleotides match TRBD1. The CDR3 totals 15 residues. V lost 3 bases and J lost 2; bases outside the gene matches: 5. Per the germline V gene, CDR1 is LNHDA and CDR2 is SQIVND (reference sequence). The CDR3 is CASSITGVHTDTQYF. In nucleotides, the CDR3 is TGTGCCAGTAGTATCACAGGGGTCCACACAGATACGCAGTATTTT.

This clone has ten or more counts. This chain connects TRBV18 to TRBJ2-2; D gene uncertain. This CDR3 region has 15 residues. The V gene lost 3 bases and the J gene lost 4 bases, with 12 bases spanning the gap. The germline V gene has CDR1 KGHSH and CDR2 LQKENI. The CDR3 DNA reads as TGTGCCAGCTCACCGGCCGAATCCCTCACCGGGGAGCTGTTTTTT. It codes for CASSPAESLTGELFF. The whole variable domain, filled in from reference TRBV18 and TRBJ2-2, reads NAGVMQNPRHLVRRRGQEARLRCSPMKGHSHVYWYRQLPEEGLKFMVYLQKENIIDESGMPKERFSAEFPKEGPSILRIQQVVRGDSAAYFCASSPAESLTGELFFGEGSRLTVL.

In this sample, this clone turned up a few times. CDR3 sequence (DNA): TGTGCCAGCAGGGAACGGGGGGTTGAGCAGTTCTTC. Encoded protein: CASRERGVEQFF. The chain couples TRBV12-3 or TRBV12-4 to TRBJ2-1; 7 bases map to TRBD2. The CDR3 has 12 amino acids. V dropped 6 bases and J dropped 9; count of bases not matched to a gene: 5.

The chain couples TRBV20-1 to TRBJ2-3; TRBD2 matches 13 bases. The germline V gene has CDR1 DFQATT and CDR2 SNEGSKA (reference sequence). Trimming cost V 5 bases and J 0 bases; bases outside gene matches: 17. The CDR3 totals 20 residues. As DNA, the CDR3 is TGCAGTGCTGGCTACCTGGGGACTAGCGGGAAGTCACCTAGCACAGATACGCAGTATTTT. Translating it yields CSAGYLGTSGKSPSTDTQYF.

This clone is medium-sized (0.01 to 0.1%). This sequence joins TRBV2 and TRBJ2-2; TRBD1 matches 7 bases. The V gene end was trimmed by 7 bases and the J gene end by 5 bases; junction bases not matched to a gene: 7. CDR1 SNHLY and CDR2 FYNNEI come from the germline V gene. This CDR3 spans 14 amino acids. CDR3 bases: TGTGCCAGCACCCTGACAGGGTTTACCGGGGAGCTGTTTTTT. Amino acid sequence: CASTLTGFTGELFF.

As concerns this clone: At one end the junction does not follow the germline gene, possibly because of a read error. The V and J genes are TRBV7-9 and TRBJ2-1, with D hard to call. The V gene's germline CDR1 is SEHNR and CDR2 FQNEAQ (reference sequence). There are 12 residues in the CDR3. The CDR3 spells CASRLGDNEQFF. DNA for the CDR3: TGTGCCAGCAGATTAGGCGACAATGAGCAGTTCTTC.

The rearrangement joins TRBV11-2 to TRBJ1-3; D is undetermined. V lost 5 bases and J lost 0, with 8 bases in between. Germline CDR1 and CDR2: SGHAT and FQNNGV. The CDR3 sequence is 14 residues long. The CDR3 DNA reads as TGTGCCAGCAGCCCCGACGGCTCTGGAAACACCATATATTTT. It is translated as CASSPDGSGNTIYF. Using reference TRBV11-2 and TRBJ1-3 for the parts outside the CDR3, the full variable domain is EAGVAQSPRYKIIEKRQSVAFWCNPISGHATLYWYQQILGQGPKLLIQFQNNGVVDDSQLPKDRFSAERLKGVDSTLKIQPAKLEDSAVYLCASSPDGSGNTIYFGEGSWLTVV.

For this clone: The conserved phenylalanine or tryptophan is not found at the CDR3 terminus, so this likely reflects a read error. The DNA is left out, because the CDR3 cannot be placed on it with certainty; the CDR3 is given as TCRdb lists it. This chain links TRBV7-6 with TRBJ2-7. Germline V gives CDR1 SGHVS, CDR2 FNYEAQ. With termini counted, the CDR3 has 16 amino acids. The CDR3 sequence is CASSLELAGGTYEQDL.

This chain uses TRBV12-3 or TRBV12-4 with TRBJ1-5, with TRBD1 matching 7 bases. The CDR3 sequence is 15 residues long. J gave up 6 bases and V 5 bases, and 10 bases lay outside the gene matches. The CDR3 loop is CASSPTGPGGQPQHF. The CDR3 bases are TGTGCCAGCAGTCCGACAGGTCCAGGGGGTCAGCCCCAGCATTTT.

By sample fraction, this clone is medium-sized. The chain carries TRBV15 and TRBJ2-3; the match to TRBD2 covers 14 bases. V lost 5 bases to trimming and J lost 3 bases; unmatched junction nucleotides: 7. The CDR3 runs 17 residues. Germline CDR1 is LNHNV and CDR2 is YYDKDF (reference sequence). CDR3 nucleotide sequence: TGTGCCACCAGCCCAAGACTAGCGGGAGGGCCGACAGATACGCAGTATTTT. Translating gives CATSPRLAGGPTDTQYF.

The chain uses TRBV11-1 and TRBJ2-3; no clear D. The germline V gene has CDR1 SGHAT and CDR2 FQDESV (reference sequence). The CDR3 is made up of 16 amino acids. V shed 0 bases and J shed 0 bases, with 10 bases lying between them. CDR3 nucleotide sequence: TGTGCCAGCAGCTTAGCGGACCAATCTAGCACAGATACGCAGTATTTT. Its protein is CASSLADQSSTDTQYF.

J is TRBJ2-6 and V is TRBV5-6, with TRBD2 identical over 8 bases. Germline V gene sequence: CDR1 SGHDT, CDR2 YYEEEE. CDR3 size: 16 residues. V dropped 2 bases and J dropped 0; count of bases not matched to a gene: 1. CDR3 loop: CASSLRGGSGANVLTF. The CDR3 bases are TGTGCCAGCAGCTTACGGGGGGGCTCTGGGGCCAACGTCCTGACTTTC.

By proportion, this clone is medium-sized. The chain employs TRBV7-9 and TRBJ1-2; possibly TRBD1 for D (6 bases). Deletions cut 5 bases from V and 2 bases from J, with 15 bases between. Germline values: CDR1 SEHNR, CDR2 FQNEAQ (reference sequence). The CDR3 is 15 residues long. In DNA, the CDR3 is TGTGCCAGCAGCCAAGGGGGAGAACCCAACTATGGCTACACCTTC. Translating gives CASSQGGEPNYGYTF.

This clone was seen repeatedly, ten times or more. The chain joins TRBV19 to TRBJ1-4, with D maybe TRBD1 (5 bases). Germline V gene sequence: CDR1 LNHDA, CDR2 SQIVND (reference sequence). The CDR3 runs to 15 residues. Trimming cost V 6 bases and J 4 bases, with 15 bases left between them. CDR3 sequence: CASSPRGSYNEKLFF. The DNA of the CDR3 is TGTGCCAGTAGCCCAAGGGGAAGTTATAATGAAAAACTGTTTTTT.

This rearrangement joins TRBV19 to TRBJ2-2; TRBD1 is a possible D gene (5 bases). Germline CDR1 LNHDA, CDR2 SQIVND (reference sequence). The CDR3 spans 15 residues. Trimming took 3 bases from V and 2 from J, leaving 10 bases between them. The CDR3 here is CASSIQGFNTGELFF. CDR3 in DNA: TGTGCCAGTAGTATTCAGGGATTTAACACCGGGGAGCTGTTTTTT. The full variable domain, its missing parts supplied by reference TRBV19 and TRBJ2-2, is DGGITQSPKYLFRKEGQNVTLSCEQNLNHDAMYWYRQDPGQGLRLIYYSQIVNDFQKGDIAEGYSVSREKKESFPLTVTSAQKNPTAFYLCASSIQGFNTGELFFGEGSRLTVL.

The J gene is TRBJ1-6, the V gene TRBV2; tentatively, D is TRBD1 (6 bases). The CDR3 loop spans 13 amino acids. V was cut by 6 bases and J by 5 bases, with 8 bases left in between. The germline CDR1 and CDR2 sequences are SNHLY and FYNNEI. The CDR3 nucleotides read TGTGCCAGCAGGGACAGCAATAATTCACCCCTCCACTTT. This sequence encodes CASRDSNNSPLHF.

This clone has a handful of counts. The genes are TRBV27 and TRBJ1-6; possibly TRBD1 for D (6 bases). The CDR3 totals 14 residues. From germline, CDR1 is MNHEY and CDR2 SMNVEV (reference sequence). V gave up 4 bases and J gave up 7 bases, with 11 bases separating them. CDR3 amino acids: CASSYTGYNSPLHF. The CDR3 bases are TGTGCCAGCAGTTACACAGGGTACAATTCACCCCTCCACTTT.

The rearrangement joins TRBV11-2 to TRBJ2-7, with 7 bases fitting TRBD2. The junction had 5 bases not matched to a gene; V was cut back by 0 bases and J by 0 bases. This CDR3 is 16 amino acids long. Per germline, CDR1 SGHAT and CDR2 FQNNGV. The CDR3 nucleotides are TGTGCCAGCAGCTTAGATCGGGGCGGGAGCTCCTACGAGCAGTACTTC. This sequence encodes CASSLDRGGSSYEQYF. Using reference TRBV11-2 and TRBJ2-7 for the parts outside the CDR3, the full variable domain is EAGVAQSPRYKIIEKRQSVAFWCNPISGHATLYWYQQILGQGPKLLIQFQNNGVVDDSQLPKDRFSAERLKGVDSTLKIQPAKLEDSAVYLCASSLDRGGSSYEQYFGPGTRLTVT.

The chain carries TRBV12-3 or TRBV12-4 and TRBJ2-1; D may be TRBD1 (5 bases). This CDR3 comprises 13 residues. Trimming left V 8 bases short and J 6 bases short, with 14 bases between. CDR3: CASSQGLRNEQFF. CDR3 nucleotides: TGTGCCAGCTCCCAGGGTCTGCGCAATGAGCAGTTCTTC.

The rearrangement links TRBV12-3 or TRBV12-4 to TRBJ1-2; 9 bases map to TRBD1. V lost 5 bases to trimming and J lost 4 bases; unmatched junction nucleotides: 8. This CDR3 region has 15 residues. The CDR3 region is CASSQGQGGIYGYTF. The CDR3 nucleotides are TGTGCCAGCAGTCAGGGACAGGGCGGCATCTATGGCTACACCTTC.

The CDR3 nucleotides are TGTGCCCAGAGATGCAAGGGGAACTATAATTCACCCCTCCACTTT. The encoded protein is CAQRCKGNYNSPLHF. The chain combines TRBV6-2 or TRBV6-3 with TRBJ1-6, with a weak D call TRBD1 (5 bases). CDR3 length: 15 amino acids. V lost 11 bases, J lost 3 bases, and 17 bases lay in between. Germline CDR1 MNHEY, CDR2 SVGEGT.

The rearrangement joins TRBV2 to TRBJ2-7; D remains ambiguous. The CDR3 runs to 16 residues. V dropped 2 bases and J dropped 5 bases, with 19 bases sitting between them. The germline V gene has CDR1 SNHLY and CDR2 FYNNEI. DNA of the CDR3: TGTGCCAGCAGTGAACGGGTTGGCCGCCTAAGTGACGAGCAGTACTTC. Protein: CASSERVGRLSDEQYF.

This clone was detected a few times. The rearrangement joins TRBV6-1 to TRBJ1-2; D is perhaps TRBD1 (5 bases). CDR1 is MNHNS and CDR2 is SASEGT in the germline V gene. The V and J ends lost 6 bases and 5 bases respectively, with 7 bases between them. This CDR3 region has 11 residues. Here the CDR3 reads CASSGGYGYTF. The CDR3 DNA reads TGTGCCAGCAGCGGGGGTTATGGCTACACCTTC.

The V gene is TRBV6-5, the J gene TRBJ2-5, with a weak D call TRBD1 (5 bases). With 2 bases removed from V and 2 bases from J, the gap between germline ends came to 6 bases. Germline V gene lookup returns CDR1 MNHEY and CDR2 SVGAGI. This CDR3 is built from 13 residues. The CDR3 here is CASSYPGQETQYF. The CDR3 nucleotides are TGTGCCAGCAGTTACCCAGGGCAAGAGACCCAGTACTTC.

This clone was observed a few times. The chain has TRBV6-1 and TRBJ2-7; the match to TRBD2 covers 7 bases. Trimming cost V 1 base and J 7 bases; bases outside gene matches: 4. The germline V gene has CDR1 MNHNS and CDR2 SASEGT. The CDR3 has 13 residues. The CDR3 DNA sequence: TGTGCCAGCAGTGAAGGACTAGCACGGGAGCAGTACTTC. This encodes CASSEGLAREQYF.